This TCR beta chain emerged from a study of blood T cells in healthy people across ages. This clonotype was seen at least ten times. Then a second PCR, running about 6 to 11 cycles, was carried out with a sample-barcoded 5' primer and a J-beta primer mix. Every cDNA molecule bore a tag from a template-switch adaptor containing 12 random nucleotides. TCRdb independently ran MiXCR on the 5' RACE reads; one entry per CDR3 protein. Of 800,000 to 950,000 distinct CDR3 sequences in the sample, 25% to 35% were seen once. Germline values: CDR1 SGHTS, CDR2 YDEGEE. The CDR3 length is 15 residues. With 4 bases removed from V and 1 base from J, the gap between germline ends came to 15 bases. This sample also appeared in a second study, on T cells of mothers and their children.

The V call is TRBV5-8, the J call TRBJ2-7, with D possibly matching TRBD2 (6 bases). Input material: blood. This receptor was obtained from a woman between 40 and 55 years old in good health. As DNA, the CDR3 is TGTGCCAGCAGCCCCTGGGGGGTTCGATCCTACGAGCAGTACTTC. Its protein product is CASSPWGVRSYEQYF.